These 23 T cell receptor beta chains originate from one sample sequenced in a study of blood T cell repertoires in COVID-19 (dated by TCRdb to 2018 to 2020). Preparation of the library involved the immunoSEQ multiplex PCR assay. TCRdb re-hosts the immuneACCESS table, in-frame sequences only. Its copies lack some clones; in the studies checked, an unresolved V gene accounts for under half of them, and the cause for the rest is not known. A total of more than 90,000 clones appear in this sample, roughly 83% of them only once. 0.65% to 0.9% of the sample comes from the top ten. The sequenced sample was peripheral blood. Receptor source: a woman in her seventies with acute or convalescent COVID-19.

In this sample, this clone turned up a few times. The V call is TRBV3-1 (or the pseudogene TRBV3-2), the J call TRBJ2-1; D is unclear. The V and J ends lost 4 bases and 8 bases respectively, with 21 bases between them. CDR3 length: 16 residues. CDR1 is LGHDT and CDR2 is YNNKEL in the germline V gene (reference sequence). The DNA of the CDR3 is TGTGCCAGCAGCCTGCGTCAGGAAACAACTTCTCATGAGCAGTTCTTC. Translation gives CASSLRQETTSHEQFF.

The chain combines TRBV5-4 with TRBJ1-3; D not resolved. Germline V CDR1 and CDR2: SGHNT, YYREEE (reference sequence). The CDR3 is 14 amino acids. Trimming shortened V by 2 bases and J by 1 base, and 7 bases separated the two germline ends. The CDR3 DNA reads TGTGCCAGCAGCTTAAGAGGTTCTGGAAACACCATATATTTT. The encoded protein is CASSLRGSGNTIYF. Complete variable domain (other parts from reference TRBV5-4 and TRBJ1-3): ETGVTQSPTHLIKTRGQQVTLRCSSQSGHNTVSWYQQALGQGPQFIFQYYREEENGRGNFPPRFSGLQFPNYSSELNVNALELDDSALYLCASSLRGSGNTIYFGEGSWLTVV.

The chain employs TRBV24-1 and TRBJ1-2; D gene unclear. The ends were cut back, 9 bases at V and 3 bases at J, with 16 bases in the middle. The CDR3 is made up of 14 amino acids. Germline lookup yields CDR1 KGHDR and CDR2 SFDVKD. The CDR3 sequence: CATSLGPPDYGYTF. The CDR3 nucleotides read TGTGCCACCTCCCTAGGCCCCCCAGACTATGGCTACACCTTC.

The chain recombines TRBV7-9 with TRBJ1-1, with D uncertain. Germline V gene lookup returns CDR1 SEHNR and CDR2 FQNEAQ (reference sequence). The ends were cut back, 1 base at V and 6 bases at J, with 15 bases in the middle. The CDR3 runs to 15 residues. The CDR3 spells CASSLVLGRIPEAFF. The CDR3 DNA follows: TGTGCCAGCAGCTTAGTTCTGGGCAGGATCCCTGAAGCTTTCTTT.

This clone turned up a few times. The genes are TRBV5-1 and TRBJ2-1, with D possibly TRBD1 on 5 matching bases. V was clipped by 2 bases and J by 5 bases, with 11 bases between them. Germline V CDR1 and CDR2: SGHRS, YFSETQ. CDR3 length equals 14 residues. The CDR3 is CASSFQGFDNEQFF. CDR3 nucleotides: TGCGCCAGCAGCTTCCAGGGTTTCGACAATGAGCAGTTCTTC.

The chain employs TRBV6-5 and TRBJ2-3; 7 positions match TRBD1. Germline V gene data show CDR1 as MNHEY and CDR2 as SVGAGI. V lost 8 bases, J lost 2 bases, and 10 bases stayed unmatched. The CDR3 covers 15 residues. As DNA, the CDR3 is TGTGCCAGCTGCCAAGGGGGCCCACTCACAGATACGCAGTATTTT. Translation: CASCQGGPLTDTQYF.

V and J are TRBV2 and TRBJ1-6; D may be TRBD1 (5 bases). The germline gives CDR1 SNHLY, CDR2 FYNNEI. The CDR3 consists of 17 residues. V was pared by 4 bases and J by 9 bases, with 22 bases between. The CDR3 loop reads CASSATRARALISPLHF. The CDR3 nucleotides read TGTGCCAGCAGTGCCACCAGGGCCCGGGCCCTAATTTCACCCCTCCACTTT. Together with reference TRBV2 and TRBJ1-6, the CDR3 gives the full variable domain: EPEVTQTPSHQVTQMGQEVILRCVPISNHLYFYWYRQILGQKVEFLVSFYNNEISEKSEIFDDQFSVERPDGSNFTLKIRSTKLEDSAMYFCASSATRARALISPLHFGNGTRLTVT.

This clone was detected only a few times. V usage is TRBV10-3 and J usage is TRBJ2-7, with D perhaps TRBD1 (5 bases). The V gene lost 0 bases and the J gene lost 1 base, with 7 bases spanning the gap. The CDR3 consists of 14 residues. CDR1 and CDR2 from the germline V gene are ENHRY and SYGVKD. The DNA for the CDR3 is TGTGCCATCAGTGAGTCCCAGGGTTCCTACGAGCAGTACTTC. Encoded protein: CAISESQGSYEQYF.

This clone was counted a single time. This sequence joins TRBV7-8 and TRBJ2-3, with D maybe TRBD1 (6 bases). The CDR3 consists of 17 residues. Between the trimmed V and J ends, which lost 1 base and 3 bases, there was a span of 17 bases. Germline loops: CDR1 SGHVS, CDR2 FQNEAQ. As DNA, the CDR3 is TGTGCCAGCAGCTTAGGCGGCAGGGGACAACGAACAGATACGCAGTATTTT. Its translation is CASSLGGRGQRTDTQYF.

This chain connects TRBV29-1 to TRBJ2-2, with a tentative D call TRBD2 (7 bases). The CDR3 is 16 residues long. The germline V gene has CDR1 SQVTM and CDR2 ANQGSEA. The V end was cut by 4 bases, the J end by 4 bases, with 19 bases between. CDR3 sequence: CSVVVGGLAPTGELFF. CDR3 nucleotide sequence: TGCAGCGTTGTTGTGGGGGGGCTAGCACCCACCGGGGAGCTGTTTTTT.

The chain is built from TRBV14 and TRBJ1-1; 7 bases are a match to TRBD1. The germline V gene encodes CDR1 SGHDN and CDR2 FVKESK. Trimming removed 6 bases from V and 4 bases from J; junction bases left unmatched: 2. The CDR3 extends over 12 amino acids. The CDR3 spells CASRDRITEAFF. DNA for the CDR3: TGTGCCAGCAGGGACAGGATCACTGAAGCTTTCTTT.

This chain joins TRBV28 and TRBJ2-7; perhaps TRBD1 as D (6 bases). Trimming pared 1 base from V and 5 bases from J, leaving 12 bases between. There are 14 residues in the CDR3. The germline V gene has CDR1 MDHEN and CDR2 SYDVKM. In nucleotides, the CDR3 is TGTGCCAGCAGTTTATCGGGCAGGGGAAACGAGCAGTACTTC. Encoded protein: CASSLSGRGNEQYF.

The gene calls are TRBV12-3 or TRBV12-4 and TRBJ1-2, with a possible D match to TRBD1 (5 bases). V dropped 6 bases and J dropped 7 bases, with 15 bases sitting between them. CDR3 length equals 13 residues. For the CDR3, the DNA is TGTGCCAGCAGCTCTCAGGGAACGGTTGGCTACACCTTC. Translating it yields CASSSQGTVGYTF.

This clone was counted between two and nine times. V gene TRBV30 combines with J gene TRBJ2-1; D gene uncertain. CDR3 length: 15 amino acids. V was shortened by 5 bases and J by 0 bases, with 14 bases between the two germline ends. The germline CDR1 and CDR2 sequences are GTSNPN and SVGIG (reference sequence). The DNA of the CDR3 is TGTGCCTGGTCTAACCCCCAAAGCTCCTACAATGAGCAGTTCTTC. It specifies CAWSNPQSSYNEQFF.

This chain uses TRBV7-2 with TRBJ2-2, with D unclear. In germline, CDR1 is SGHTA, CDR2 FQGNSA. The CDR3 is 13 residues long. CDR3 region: CASTYSGTGELFF. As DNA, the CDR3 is TGTGCGTCGACCTACTCGGGCACCGGGGAGCTGTTTTTT. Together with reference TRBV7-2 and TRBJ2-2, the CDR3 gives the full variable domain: GAGVSQSPSNKVTEKGKDVELRCDPISGHTALYWYRQSLGQGLEFLIYFQGNSAPDKSGLPSDRFSAERTGGSVSTLTIQRTQQEDSAVYLCASTYSGTGELFFGEGSRLTVL.

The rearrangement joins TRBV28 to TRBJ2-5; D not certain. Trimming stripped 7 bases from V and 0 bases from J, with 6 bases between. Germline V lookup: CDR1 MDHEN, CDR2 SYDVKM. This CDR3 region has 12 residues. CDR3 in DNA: TGTGCCAGCAATGAGTACCAAGAGACCCAGTACTTC. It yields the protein CASNEYQETQYF.

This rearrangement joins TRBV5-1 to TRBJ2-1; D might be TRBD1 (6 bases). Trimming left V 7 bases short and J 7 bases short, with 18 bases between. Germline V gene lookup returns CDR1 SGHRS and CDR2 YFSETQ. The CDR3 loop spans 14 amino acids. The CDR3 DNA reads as TGCGCCAGCTCGAGCCAAGGGGGTAGTAATGAGCAGTTCTTC. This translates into CASSSQGGSNEQFF.

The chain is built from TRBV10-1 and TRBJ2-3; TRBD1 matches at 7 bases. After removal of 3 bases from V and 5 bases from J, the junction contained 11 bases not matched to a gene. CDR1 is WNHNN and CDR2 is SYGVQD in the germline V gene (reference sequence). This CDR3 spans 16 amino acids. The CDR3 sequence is CASSDPGQPAGDTQYF. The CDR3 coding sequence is TGCGCCAGCAGTGATCCGGGACAGCCGGCGGGAGATACGCAGTATTTT.

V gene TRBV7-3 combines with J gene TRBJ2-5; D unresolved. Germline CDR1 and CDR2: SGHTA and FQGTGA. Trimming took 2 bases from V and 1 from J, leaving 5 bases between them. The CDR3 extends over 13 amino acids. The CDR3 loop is CASSLGPQETQYF. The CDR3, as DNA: TGTGCCAGCAGCTTAGGCCCCCAAGAGACCCAGTACTTC.

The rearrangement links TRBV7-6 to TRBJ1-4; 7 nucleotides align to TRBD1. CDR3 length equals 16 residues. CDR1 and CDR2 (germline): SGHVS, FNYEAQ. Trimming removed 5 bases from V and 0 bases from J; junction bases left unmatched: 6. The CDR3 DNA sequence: TGTGCCAGCAGCACGGACAGGATTGCAACTAATGAAAAACTGTTTTTT. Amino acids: CASSTDRIATNEKLFF.

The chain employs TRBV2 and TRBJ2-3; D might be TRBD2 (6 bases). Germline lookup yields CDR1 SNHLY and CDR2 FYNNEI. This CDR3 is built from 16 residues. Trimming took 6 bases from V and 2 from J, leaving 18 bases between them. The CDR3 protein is CASSTGGAGITDTQYF. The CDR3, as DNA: TGTGCCAGCAGCACCGGAGGGGCCGGGATCACAGATACGCAGTATTTT.

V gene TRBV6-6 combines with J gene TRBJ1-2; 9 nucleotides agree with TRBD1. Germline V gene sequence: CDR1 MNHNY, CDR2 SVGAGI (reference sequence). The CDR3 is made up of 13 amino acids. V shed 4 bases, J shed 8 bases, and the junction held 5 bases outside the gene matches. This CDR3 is CASSLQGARGYTF. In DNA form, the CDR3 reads TGTGCCAGCAGTTTACAGGGGGCGAGGGGCTACACCTTC.

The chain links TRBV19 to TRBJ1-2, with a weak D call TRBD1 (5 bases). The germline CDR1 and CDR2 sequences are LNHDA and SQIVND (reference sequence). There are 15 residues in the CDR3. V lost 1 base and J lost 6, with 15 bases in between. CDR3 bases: TGTGCCAGTAGTATAGTCGGAGGGGTCCTCGATGGCTACACCTTC. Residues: CASSIVGGVLDGYTF.